This entry lists 5 T cell receptor beta chains sequenced from one sample in a study of regulatory T cells in long-lasting Graves disease. According to the study, TCR beta libraries were built with iRepertoire HTBI primers and CDR3-region Arm-PCR. Each CDR3 protein is one row after TCRdb ran MiXCR on the multiplex PCR reads. The sample includes about 470,000 distinct CDR3 sequences, about a fifth of them seen just once. Time point indicated: persistent/refractory GD, antithyroid drugs over 5 years with positive TRAb. PBMC RNA served as the TCR library source. This material consisted of peripheral blood mononuclear cells (PBMCs), taken when the disease was refractory, from a patient treated with antithyroid drugs. The receptors stem from a female donor with Graves disease.

The CDR3 is CAISESYGSVASEQYF. CDR3 coding DNA: TGTGCCATCAGTGAGTCTTACGGGAGCGTAGCTTCCGAGCAGTACTTC. The chain has TRBV10-3 and TRBJ2-7; tentatively, D is TRBD2 (6 bases). Between the trimmed V and J ends, which lost 0 bases and 6 bases, there was a span of 18 bases. The CDR3 sequence is 16 residues long. CDR1 ENHRY and CDR2 SYGVKD come from the germline V gene.

This clonotype was found many times. CDR3 protein: CASSNHPGTGRFEYGYTF. The DNA of the CDR3 is TGTGCCAGCAGTAATCATCCGGGGACAGGCCGTTTTGAATATGGCTACACCTTC. V is TRBV27 and J is TRBJ1-2; 8 bases map to TRBD1. The germline gives CDR1 MNHEY, CDR2 SMNVEV (reference sequence). This CDR3 is 18 amino acids long. J gave up 5 bases and V 5 bases, and 19 bases lay outside the gene matches.

As regards this clonotype: Being one base from a much bigger clone, this may be a read error. The chain combines TRBV15 with TRBJ2-5; possibly TRBD2 for D (5 bases). CDR1 is LNHNV and CDR2 is YYDKDF in the germline V gene (reference sequence). The CDR3 contains 16 residues. Trimming pared 4 bases from V and 3 bases from J, leaving 18 bases between. In DNA, the CDR3 is TGTGCCACCAGCAAACGCAGACGGGGTGGCAAAGAGACCCAGTACTTC. The encoded protein is CATSKRRRGGKETQYF.

The chain uses TRBV20-1 and TRBJ2-5; TRBD2 matches at 8 bases. The V and J ends lost 3 bases and 2 bases, in that order; junction bases with no gene match: 20. The CDR3 sequence is 19 residues long. Germline V gene sequence: CDR1 DFQATT, CDR2 SNEGSKA (reference sequence). The CDR3 DNA follows: TGCAGTGCTAGGGACGTGGAAGCGGGAGTTAAATCTGGGCAAGAGACCCAGTACTTC. This translates into CSARDVEAGVKSGQETQYF.

This clonotype was observed a few times. The J gene is TRBJ1-2, the V gene TRBV5-1; D gene unclear. The CDR3 sequence is 16 residues long. Germline CDR1 SGHRS, CDR2 YFSETQ. The V and J ends lost 4 bases and 0 bases respectively, with 16 bases between them. For the CDR3, the DNA is TGCGCCAGCAGCCTAGAGGCAGGAGGTTCTAACTATGGCTACACCTTC. Protein: CASSLEAGGSNYGYTF. Looking up the rest from reference TRBV5-1 and TRBJ1-2 gives the full variable domain: KAGVTQTPRYLIKTRGQQVTLSCSPISGHRSVSWYQQTPGQGLQFLFEYFSETQRNKGNFPGRFSGRQFSNSRSEMNVSTLELGDSALYLCASSLEAGGSNYGYTFGSGTRLTVV.